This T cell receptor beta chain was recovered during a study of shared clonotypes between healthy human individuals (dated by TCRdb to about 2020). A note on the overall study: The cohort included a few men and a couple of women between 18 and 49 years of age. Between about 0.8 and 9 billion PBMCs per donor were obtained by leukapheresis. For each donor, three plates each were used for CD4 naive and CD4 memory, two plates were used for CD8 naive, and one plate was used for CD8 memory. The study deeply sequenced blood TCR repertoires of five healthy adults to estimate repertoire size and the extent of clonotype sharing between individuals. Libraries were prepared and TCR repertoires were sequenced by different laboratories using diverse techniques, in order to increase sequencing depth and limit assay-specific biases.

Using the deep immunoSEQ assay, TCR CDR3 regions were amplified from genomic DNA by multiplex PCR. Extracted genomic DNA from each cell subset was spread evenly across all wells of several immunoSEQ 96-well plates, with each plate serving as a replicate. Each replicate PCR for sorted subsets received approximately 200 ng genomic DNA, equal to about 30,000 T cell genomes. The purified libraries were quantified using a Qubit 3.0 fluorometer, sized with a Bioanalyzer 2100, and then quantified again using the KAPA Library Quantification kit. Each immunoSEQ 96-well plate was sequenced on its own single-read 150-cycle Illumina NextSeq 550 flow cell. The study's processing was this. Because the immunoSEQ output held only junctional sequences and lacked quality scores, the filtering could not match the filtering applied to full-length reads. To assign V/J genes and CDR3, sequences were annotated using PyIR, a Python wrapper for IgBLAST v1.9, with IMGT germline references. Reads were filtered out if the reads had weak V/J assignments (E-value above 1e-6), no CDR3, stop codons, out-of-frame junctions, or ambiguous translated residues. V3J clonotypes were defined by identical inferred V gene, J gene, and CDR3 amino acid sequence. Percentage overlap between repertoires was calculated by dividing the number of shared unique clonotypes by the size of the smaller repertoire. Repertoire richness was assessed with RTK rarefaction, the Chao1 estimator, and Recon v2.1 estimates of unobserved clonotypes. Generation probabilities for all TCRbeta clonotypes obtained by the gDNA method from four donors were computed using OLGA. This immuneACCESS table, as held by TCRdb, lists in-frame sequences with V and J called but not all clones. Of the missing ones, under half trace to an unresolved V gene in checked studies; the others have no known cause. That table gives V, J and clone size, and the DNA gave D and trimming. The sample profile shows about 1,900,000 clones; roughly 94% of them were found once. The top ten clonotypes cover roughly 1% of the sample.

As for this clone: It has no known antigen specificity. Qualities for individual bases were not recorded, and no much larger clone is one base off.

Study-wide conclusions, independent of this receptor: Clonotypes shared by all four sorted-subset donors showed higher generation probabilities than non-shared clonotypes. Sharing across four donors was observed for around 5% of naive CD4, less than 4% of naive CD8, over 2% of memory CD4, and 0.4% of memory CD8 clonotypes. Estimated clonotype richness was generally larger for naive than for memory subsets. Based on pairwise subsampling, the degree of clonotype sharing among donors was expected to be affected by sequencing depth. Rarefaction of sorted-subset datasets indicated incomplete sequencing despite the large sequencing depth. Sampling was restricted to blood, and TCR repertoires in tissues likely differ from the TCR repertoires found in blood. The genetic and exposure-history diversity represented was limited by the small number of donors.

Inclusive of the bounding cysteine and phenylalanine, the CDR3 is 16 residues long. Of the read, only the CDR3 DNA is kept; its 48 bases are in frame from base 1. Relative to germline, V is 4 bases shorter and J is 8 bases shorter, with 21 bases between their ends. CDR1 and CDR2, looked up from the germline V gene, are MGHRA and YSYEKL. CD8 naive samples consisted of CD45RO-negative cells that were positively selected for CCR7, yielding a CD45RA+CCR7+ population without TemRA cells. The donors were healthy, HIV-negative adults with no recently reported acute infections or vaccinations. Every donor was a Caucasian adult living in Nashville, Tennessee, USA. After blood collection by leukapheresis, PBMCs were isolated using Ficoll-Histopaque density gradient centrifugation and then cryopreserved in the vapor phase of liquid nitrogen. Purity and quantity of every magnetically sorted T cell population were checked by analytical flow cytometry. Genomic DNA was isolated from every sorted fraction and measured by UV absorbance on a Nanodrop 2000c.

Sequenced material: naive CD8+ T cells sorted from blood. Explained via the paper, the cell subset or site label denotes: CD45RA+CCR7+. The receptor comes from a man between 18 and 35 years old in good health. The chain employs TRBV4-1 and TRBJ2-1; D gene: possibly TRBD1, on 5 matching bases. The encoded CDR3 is CASSPRRSPRGDEQFF. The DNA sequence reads TGCGCCAGCAGCCCTCGTAGGAGCCCAAGGGGTGATGAGCAGTTCTTC.